This is a list of T cell receptor beta chains from one sample in a study of patients and donors after allogeneic stem cell transplantation. MiXCR, run by TCRdb on the RT-PCR reads, gives a single entry per CDR3 protein. The sample consists of about a million distinct CDR3 sequences, approximately 18% of them appearing once. The sample taken for sequencing was blood, either unsorted or a sorted T cell fraction (not recorded which). These receptors were obtained from a human donor who was either an allogeneic HSCT recipient or a stem cell or donor lymphocyte infusion donor (not recorded which). It is not recorded whose cells these are; they may come from a transplant donor. CDR3s include the opening cysteine and the closing phenylalanine or tryptophan. Each record gives: D gene, V gene, J gene, clone size, CDR3 protein, CDR3 DNA. D genes are given only for firm matches. Clone size is shown for a subset of rows, as once, few, many or a class of expanded clone.

D gene: .
V gene: TRBV2
J gene: TRBJ2-5
clone size: .
CDR3 protein: CASSEDERAAQYF
CDR3 DNA: TGTGCCAGCAGTGAAGACGAGCGAGCGGCCCAGTACTTC

D gene: .
V gene: TRBV5-6
J gene: TRBJ2-5
clone size: few
CDR3 protein: CASSLVGKEETQYF
CDR3 DNA: TGTGCCAGCAGCTTGGTGGGAAAGGAAGAGACCCAGTACTTC

D gene: TRBD1
V gene: TRBV5-1
J gene: TRBJ2-7
clone size: .
CDR3 protein: CASSPWTGVSYEQYF
CDR3 DNA: TGCGCCAGCAGCCCCTGGACAGGAGTTTCCTACGAGCAGTACTTC

D gene: .
V gene: TRBV5-1
J gene: TRBJ2-2
clone size: few
CDR3 protein: CASSSLVGGHTGELFF
CDR3 DNA: TGCGCCAGCAGCTCCTTAGTGGGGGGACACACCGGGGAGCTGTTTTTT

D gene: .
V gene: TRBV6-2/TRBV6-3
J gene: TRBJ2-7
clone size: .
CDR3 protein: CASSYSFGWRDSYEQYF
CDR3 DNA: TGTGCCAGCAGTTACTCGTTCGGATGGCGGGACTCCTACGAGCAGTACTTC

D gene: .
V gene: TRBV11-1
J gene: TRBJ2-5
clone size: .
CDR3 protein: CASSSPHPGSPFWETQYF
CDR3 DNA: TGTGCCAGCAGCTCGCCCCACCCCGGGAGTCCCTTCTGGGAGACCCAGTACTTC

D gene: TRBD1
V gene: TRBV4-2
J gene: TRBJ1-2
clone size: few
CDR3 protein: CASSQGRTGSAEGYTF
CDR3 DNA: TGTGCCAGCAGCCAAGGGCGGACAGGCTCGGCAGAAGGCTACACCTTC

D gene: .
V gene: TRBV5-1
J gene: TRBJ1-6
clone size: few
CDR3 protein: CASSLAGTENSPLHF
CDR3 DNA: TGCGCCAGCAGCTTGGCTGGGACGGAGAATTCACCCCTCCACTTT

D gene: TRBD2
V gene: TRBV10-3
J gene: TRBJ2-7
clone size: few
CDR3 protein: CAISLTSGGISYEQYF
CDR3 DNA: TGTGCCATCTCTTTGACTAGCGGGGGGATCTCCTACGAGCAGTACTTC

D gene: TRBD2
V gene: TRBV6-1
J gene: TRBJ2-1
clone size: .
CDR3 protein: CASRVTGGRNNEQFF
CDR3 DNA: TGTGCCAGCAGGGTTACGGGAGGGAGAAACAATGAGCAGTTCTTC

D gene: TRBD1
V gene: TRBV29-1
J gene: TRBJ2-7
clone size: .
CDR3 protein: CSVPGTGGYEQYF
CDR3 DNA: TGCAGCGTTCCCGGGACAGGGGGCTACGAGCAGTACTTC

D gene: TRBD1
V gene: TRBV10-3
J gene: TRBJ1-2
clone size: many
CDR3 protein: CAISGTGGRGYGYTF
CDR3 DNA: TGTGCCATCAGTGGGACAGGGGGCCGTGGGTATGGCTACACCTTC

D gene: TRBD2
V gene: TRBV9
J gene: TRBJ2-1
clone size: few
CDR3 protein: CASSVASGRALEQFF
CDR3 DNA: TGTGCCAGCAGCGTAGCTAGCGGGAGGGCGCTTGAGCAGTTCTTC

D gene: .
V gene: TRBV10-3
J gene: TRBJ1-1
clone size: few
CDR3 protein: CAISDGGTVTEAFF
CDR3 DNA: TGTGCCATCAGTGACGGAGGGACGGTCACTGAAGCTTTCTTT

D gene: .
V gene: TRBV12-3/TRBV12-4
J gene: TRBJ1-6
clone size: .
CDR3 protein: CASSSVLSNSPLHF
CDR3 DNA: TGTGCCAGCAGTTCGGTCCTTAGTAATTCACCCCTCCACTTT

D gene: TRBD2
V gene: TRBV13
J gene: TRBJ2-5
clone size: .
CDR3 protein: CASSLDVGGQETQYF
CDR3 DNA: TGTGCCAGCAGCTTAGATGTCGGGGGGCAAGAGACCCAGTACTTC

D gene: .
V gene: TRBV11-2
J gene: TRBJ2-3
clone size: .
CDR3 protein: CASSLEGVADTQYF
CDR3 DNA: TGTGCCAGCAGCTTAGAGGGGGTTGCAGATACGCAGTATTTT

D gene: .
V gene: TRBV2
J gene: TRBJ2-3
clone size: .
CDR3 protein: CASSESGGGITDTQYF
CDR3 DNA: TGTGCCAGCAGTGAATCTGGCGGGGGCATCACAGATACGCAGTATTTT

D gene: TRBD2
V gene: TRBV7-2
J gene: TRBJ2-7
clone size: few
CDR3 protein: CASSLAGLAGNEQYF
CDR3 DNA: TGTGCCAGCAGCTTAGCGGGCCTAGCGGGAAACGAGCAGTACTTC

D gene: TRBD1
V gene: TRBV9
J gene: TRBJ2-2
clone size: few
CDR3 protein: CASRASGTANTGELFF
CDR3 DNA: TGTGCCAGCAGAGCGTCCGGGACAGCGAACACCGGGGAGCTGTTTTTT

D gene: .
V gene: TRBV24-1
J gene: TRBJ2-5
clone size: .
CDR3 protein: CATSDWPGGQETQYF
CDR3 DNA: TGTGCCACCAGTGATTGGCCAGGTGGCCAAGAGACCCAGTACTTC

D gene: TRBD2
V gene: TRBV20-1
J gene: TRBJ2-1
clone size: .
CDR3 protein: CSARDGAGGGNEQFF
CDR3 DNA: TGCAGTGCTAGAGATGGGGCGGGAGGGGGCAATGAGCAGTTCTTC